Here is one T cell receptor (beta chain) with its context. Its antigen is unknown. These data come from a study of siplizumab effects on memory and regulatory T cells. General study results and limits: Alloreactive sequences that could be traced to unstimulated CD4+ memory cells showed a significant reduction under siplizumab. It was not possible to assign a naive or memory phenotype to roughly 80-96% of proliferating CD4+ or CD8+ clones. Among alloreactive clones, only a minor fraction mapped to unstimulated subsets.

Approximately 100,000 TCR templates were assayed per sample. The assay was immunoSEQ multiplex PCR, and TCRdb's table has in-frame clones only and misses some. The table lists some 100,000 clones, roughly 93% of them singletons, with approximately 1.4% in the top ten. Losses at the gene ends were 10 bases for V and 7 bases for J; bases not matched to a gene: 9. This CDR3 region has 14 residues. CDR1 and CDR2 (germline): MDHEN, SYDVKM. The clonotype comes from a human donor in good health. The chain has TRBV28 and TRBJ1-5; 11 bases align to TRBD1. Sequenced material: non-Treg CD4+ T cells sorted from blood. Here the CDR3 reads CAISRTGGGQPQHF. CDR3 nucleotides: TGTGCCATCTCCCGGACAGGGGGCGGCCAGCCCCAGCATTTT.